The 9 T cell receptor beta chains below come from one sample, sequenced in a study of graft-versus-host responses after intestinal transplantation. The table came from immunoSEQ multiplex PCR; TCRdb's copy has only in-frame clones and leaves some out. The data contain 55,000 to 70,000 clones, about 90% of them singletons. This specimen was PBMCs, taken almost 120 days after intestinal transplantation. These receptors all stem from a human patient who received an intestinal transplant, so some T cells may come from the graft donor.

The chain joins TRBV27 to TRBJ2-3; 7 bases are shared with TRBD1. The CDR3 is made up of 16 amino acids. Germline-derived CDR1 and CDR2 are MNHEY and SMNVEV (reference sequence). V was pared by 6 bases and J by 6 bases, with 15 bases of the junction left unmatched. The CDR3 region is CASRIRWQGVWDTQYF. In DNA, the CDR3 is TGTGCCAGCAGGATTAGGTGGCAGGGGGTTTGGGATACGCAGTATTTT.

V usage is TRBV7-9 and J usage is TRBJ2-5; no definite D call. The J call may be mistaken, given a closer DNA end match to TRBJ2-7. The CDR3 loop spans 12 amino acids. Germline lookup yields CDR1 SEHNR and CDR2 FQNEAQ (reference sequence). As DNA, the CDR3 is TGTGCCAGCAGCCTAGACTTCTACGAGCAGTACTTC. Protein: CASSLDFYEQYF.

This clone was seen only once. The chain uses TRBV7-9 and TRBJ2-7; the D is unclear. Trimming shortened V by 3 bases and J by 6 bases, and 9 bases separated the two germline ends. Germline CDR1 is SEHNR and CDR2 is FQNEAQ (reference sequence). The CDR3 spans 12 residues. CDR3 DNA sequence: TGTGCCAGCAGCTTTCTCCGGTTCGAGCAGTACTTC. It translates to CASSFLRFEQYF. Filled out from reference TRBV7-9 and TRBJ2-7, the complete variable domain reads DTGVSQNPRHKITKRGQNVTFRCDPISEHNRLYWYRQTLGQGPEFLTYFQNEAQLEKSRLLSDRFSAERPKGSFSTLEIQRTEQGDSAMYLCASSFLRFEQYFGPGTRLTVT.

The J gene is TRBJ1-4, the V gene TRBV30, with D unclear. CDR1 GTSNPN and CDR2 SVGIG come from the germline V gene (reference sequence). This CDR3 comprises 14 residues. Trimming removed 0 bases from V and 4 bases from J, with 9 bases in between. Written as DNA, the CDR3 is TGTGCCTGGAGTGTGGGAGGGAATAATGAAAAACTGTTTTTT. This gives the protein CAWSVGGNNEKLFF.

The J gene is TRBJ1-1, the V gene TRBV5-1; D gene ambiguous. This CDR3 spans 12 amino acids. CDR1 and CDR2 from the germline V gene are SGHRS and YFSETQ. Trimming took 7 bases from V and 1 from J, leaving 8 bases between them. CDR3 nucleotide sequence: TGCGCCAGCCGAGACCCGAACACTGAAGCTTTCTTT. It encodes CASRDPNTEAFF.

The chain couples TRBV19 to TRBJ1-6; D is unresolved. Trimming shortened V by 7 bases and J by 0 bases, and 4 bases separated the two germline ends. Germline CDR1 is LNHDA and CDR2 is SQIVND (reference sequence). This CDR3 comprises 13 residues. The CDR3 reads CASTNSYNSPLHF. The CDR3 nucleotides are TGTGCCAGTACCAACTCCTATAATTCACCCCTCCACTTT. Using reference TRBV19 and TRBJ1-6 for the parts outside the CDR3, the full variable domain is DGGITQSPKYLFRKEGQNVTLSCEQNLNHDAMYWYRQDPGQGLRLIYYSQIVNDFQKGDIAEGYSVSREKKESFPLTVTSAQKNPTAFYLCASTNSYNSPLHFGNGTRLTVT.

The rearrangement links TRBV25-1 to TRBJ1-2; D not resolved. Germline CDR1 MGHDK, CDR2 SYGVNS. V lost 0 bases and J 8 bases, leaving 7 bases between the germline ends. The CDR3 is 12 amino acids. Written as DNA, the CDR3 is TGTGCCAGCAGTGAATACCTGTTGGGCTACACCTTC. Residues: CASSEYLLGYTF.

This clone was counted once. This chain connects TRBV7-6 to TRBJ2-5; 7 bases are shared with TRBD1. The J call could be wrong; TRBJ2-7 is a better fit for the DNA end. This CDR3 is 15 amino acids long. Germline assignment: CDR1 SGHVS and CDR2 FNYEAQ. CDR3 coding DNA: TGTGCCAGCAGCTTGATAGGGGGCGGCTCCTACGAGCAGTACTTC. Translating gives CASSLIGGGSYEQYF.

This chain links TRBV6-7 with TRBJ2-7; D not resolved. TRBV6-7 is designated an ORF whose function remains uncertain. The CDR3 has 16 amino acids. The V and J ends lost 5 bases and 7 bases respectively, with 24 bases between them. DNA of the CDR3: TGTGCCAGCAGTGACACAACTACCCCGCCGATTGGGGAGCAGTACTTC. Its translation is CASSDTTTPPIGEQYF.